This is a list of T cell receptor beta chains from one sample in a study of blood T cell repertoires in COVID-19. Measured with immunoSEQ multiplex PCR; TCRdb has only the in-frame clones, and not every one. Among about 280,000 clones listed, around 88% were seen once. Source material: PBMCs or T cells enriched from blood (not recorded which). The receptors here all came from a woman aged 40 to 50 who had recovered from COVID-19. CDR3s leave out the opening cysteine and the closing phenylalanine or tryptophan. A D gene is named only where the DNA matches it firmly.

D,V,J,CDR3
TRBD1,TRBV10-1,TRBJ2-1,ASSPLRTGAHNEQF
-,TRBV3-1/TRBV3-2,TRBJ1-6,ASSQGGRKNSPLH
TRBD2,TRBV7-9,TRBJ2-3,ASSHGGSTDTQY
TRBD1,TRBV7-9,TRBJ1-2,ASSAGQAYGYT
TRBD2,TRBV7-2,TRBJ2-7,ASSTGTSFHEQY
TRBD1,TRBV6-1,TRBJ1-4,ASSEADRGPTNEKLF
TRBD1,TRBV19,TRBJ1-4,ASSTRGQATNEKLF
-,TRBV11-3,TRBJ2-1,ASSRDNEQF
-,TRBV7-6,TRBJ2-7,ASSLAADYEQY
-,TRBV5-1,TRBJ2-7,ASSSETPSREQY
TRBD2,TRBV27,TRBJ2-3,ASSTYGGGVTDTQY
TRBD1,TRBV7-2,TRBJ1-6,ASRPQGALENSPLH
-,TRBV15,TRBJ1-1,ATSLIEEPRPPEAF
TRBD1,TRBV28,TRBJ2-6,ASSSPVARGLGANVLT
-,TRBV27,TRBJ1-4,ASSLSPIQTTNEKLF
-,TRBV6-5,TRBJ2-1,ASSWAGEQF
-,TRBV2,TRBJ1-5,ASSDRENAGNQPQH
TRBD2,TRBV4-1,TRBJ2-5,ASSQGGLAAETQY
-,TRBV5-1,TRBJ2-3,ASISRPGGTDTQY
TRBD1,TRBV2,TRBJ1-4,ASTGQGVPNEKLF
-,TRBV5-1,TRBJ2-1,ASSLRGARDNEQF
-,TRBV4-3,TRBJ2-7,ASSQVSGNEQY
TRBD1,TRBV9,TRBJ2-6,ASSSQTGLSGANVLT
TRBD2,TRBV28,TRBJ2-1,ASRDGLAAASLSYNEQF
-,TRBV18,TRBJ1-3,ASSTLRDTTTSSGNTIY
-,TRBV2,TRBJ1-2,ASSEARSGLPNYGYT
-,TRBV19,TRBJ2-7,ASSIQASSYEQY
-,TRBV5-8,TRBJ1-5,ASSFGGQYQH
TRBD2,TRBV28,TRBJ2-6,ASSAGGTGGANVLT
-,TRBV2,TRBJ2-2,ASSLHYLNTGELF
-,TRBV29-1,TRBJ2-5,SVDTRGGKETQY
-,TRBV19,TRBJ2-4,ASSISDSLQY
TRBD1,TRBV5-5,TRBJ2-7,ASSIAGTGYEQY
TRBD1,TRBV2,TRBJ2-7,ASSVRGTGFYEQY
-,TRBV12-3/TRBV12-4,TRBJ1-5,ASGSWRGQPQH
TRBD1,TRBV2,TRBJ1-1,ASSEASQGRSEAF
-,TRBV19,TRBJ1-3,ASSIASLSSGNTIY
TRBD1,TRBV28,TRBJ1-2,ASSDRVGGYT
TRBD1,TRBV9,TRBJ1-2,ASSTRDRINYGYT
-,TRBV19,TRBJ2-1,ASSRTNSYNEQF
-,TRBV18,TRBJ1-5,ASSPDTYQPQH
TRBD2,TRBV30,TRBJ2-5,AWRGLEAYQETQY
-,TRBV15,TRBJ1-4,ATGRDGLNEKLF
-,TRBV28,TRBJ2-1,ASSSVLVRANNEQF
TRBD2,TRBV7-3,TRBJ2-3,ASSAQGTSGRTDTQY
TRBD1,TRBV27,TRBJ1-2,ASSPGRGMSGYT
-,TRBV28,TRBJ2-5,ASSLLGREEETQY
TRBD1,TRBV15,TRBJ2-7,ATSRDRGLGEQY
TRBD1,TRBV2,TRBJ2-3,ASSESTDRVTDTQY
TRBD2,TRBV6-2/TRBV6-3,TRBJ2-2,ASSQLAGGPMGSTGELF
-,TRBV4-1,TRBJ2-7,ASSQGTGFEQY
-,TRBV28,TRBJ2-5,ASRGGAWETQY
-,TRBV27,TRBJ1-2,ASSSGHPLAYGYT
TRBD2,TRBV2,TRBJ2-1,ASKGRDWQYEQF
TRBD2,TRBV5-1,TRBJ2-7,ASSREGLAYEQY